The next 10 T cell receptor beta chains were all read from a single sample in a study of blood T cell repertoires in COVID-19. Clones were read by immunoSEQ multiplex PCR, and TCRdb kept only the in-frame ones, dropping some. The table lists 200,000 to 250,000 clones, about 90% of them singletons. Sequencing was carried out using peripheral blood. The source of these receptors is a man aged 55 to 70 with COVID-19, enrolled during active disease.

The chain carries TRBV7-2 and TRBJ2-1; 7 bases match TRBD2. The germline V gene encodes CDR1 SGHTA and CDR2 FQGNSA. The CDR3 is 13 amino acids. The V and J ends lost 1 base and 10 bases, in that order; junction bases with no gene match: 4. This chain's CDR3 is CASSLDGGREQFF. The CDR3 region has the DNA TGTGCCAGCAGCTTAGATGGCGGGAGAGAGCAGTTCTTC.

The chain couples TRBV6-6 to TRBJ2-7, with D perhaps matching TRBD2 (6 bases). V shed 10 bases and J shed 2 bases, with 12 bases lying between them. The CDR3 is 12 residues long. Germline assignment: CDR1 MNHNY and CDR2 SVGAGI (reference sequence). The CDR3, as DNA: TGTGCCACCAAGACGGGGGCCTACGAGCAGTACTTC. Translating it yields CATKTGAYEQYF.

Written as DNA, the CDR3 is TGTGCCAGCAGCCGGACAGGGACGAACACCGGGGAGCTGTTTTTT. Amino acid sequence: CASSRTGTNTGELFF. The V gene is TRBV3-1 (or the pseudogene TRBV3-2), the J gene TRBJ2-2; 8 bases match TRBD1. V was pared by 4 bases and J by 0 bases, with 1 base of the junction left unmatched. The CDR3 loop spans 15 amino acids. From germline, CDR1 is LGHDT and CDR2 YNNKEL (reference sequence).

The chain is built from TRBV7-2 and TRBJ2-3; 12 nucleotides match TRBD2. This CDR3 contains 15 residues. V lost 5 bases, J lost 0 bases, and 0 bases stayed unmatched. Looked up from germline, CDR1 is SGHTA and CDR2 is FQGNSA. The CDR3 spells CASSGLAGSTDTQYF. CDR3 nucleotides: TGTGCCAGCAGCGGACTAGCGGGGAGCACAGATACGCAGTATTTT.

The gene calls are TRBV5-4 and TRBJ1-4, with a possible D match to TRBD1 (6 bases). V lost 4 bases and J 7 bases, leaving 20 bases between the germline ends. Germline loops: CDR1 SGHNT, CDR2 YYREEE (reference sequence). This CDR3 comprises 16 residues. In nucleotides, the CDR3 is TGTGCCAGCAGCCCGACCTCACAGGGAGTGGGTGAAAAACTGTTTTTT. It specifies CASSPTSQGVGEKLFF.

CDR3 loop: CASSPYGTGVTEAFF. The DNA for the CDR3 is TGTGCCAGCAGTCCATATGGGACAGGGGTCACTGAAGCTTTCTTT. The chain combines TRBV5-8 with TRBJ1-1; TRBD1 aligns across 10 bases. Germline values: CDR1 SGHTS, CDR2 YDEGEE. V lost 5 bases and J lost 4; bases outside the gene matches: 8. The CDR3 sequence is 15 residues long.

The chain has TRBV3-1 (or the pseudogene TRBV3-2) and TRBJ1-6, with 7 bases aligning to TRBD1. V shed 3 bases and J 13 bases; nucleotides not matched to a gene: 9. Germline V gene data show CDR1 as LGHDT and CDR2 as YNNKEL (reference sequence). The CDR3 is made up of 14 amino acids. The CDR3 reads CASSHGQASSPLHF. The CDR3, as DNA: TGTGCCAGCAGCCATGGACAGGCTTCTTCCCCCCTCCACTTT.

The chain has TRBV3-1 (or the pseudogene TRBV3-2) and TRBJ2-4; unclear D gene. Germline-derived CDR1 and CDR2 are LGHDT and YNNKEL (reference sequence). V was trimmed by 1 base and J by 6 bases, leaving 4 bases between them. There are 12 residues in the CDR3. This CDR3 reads CASSQGLNIQYF. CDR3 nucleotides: TGTGCCAGCAGCCAAGGACTAAACATTCAGTACTTC.

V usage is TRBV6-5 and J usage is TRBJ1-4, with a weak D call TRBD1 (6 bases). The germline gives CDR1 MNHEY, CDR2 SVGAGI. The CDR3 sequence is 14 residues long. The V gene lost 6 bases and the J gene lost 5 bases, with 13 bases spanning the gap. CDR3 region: CASSPGQTNEKLFF. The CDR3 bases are TGTGCCAGCAGCCCCGGACAGACGAATGAAAAACTGTTTTTT.

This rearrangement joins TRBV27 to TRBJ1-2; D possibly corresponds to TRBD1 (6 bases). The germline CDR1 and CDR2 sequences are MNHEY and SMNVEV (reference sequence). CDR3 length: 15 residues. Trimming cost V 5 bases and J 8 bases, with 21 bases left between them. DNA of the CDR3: TGTGCCAGCAGTACCATGGGGGCTTTTGTGGGAGGCTACACCTTC. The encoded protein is CASSTMGAFVGGYTF.